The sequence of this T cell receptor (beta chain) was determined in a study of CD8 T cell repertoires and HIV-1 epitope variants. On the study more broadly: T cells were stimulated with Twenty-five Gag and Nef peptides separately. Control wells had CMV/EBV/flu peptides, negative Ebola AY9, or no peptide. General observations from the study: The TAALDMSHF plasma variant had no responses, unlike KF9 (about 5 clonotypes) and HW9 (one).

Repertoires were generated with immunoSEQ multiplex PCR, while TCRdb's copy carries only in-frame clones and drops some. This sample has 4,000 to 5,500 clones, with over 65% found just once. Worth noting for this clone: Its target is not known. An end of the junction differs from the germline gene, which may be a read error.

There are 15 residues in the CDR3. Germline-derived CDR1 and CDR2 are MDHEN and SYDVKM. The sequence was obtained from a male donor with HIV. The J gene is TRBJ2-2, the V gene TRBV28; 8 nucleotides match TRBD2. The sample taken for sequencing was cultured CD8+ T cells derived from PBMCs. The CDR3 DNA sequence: TGTGCCAGCAGTTTAGGGCGGGAGGAAGGCCGGGGAGCTGTTTTT. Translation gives CASSLGREEGRGAVF.